Described below is a single TCR beta chain sequence and its context. Antigen specificity is unknown. Germline is not matched at one junction end, which may reflect a read error. The data derive from a study of cytomegalovirus exposure and HLA in healthy donors. Germline CDR1 reads GTSNPN; CDR2 reads SVGIG (reference sequence). This CDR3 contains 14 residues. Study-level findings and limits: Among the sequence variants, a highly shared cluster was likely an artifact of sequencing. A later analysis, which compared TCR beta chains of equal frequency, found the HLA-associated ones more clonally expanded.

60 Vbeta and 13 Jbeta primers were used in PCR. In the study's own analysis: About 12 million of the 80 million or so unique TCR beta chains counted in a later analysis were shared. Data came from immunoSEQ multiplex PCR; TCRdb stores just in-frame clones and leaves some out. The D gene and trimming were derived from the DNA, and the V and J assignments and clone size from that table. Its table records some 80,000 clones. The receptor's source is a woman aged 25-40 years in good health and CMV-seronegative. Sequenced sample: PBMCs. The chain joins TRBV30 to TRBJ1-3, with 7 bases lining up with TRBD1. The CDR3 DNA reads as TGTGCCTGGAACAGGGACAGCTCTGGAAACAACATATATTTT. As protein: CAWNRDSSGNNIYF.